This note documents a single T cell receptor (beta chain) sequence. Primers: 60 V beta forward and 13 J beta reverse. Only in-frame clones appear in the TCRdb table, and some are missing; sequencing was by immunoSEQ multiplex PCR. The profile shows about 32,000 clones, 90% to 95% of them singletons. The entry originates in a study of glioma-infiltrating T cells after dendritic cell vaccination. About the study: Autologous tumor lysate-pulsed dendritic cell vaccination was given between the early 2000s and the early 2010s.

All glioblastoma patients lacked an isocitrate dehydrogenase mutation. PBMC were collected before vaccination, two weeks after the third vaccination, and at progression. The germline CDR1 and CDR2 sequences are KGHSH and LQKENI. This CDR3 is 13 amino acids long. The V and J genes are TRBV18 and TRBJ2-5; the D gene is possibly TRBD2 (7 bases). The J call may be in error: the DNA end matches TRBJ2-7 better. The receptor was isolated from a human donor with glioblastoma. Sample: blood, taken before dendritic cell vaccination. The CDR3 DNA follows: TGTGCCAGCTCACCAAGGCGGGGGCACGAGCAGTACTTC. Its protein product is CASSPRRGHEQYF.